By sample fraction, the clone carrying this T cell receptor beta chain is medium-sized. This specimen comes from a study of blood T cell repertoires in COVID-19. Study summary: Spain, Italy and the United States supplied samples that represented acute and convalescent COVID-19. PBMCs, B-cell-depleted T cells, or T cells provided the cDNA or gDNA that made up the material.

As originally analysed: Using reference gene primer amplification, nucleated cell counts were estimated. Measured with immunoSEQ multiplex PCR; TCRdb has only the in-frame clones, and not every one. D and trimming come from the DNA, and the V and J calls and clone size come from that table. In the table there are about 82,000 clones, approximately 74% of which are singletons. The sequenced sample was peripheral blood. This TCR was sampled from a human donor with acute or convalescent COVID-19. The donor label of this sample is uncertain.

CDR3 nucleotide sequence: TGTGCCAGCTCACCTGGGGGCCAGAACACTGAAGCTTTCTTT. This sequence encodes CASSPGGQNTEAFF. The chain combines TRBV18 with TRBJ1-1; TRBD1 might be the D (6 bases). The CDR3 length is 14 residues. Germline V lookup: CDR1 KGHSH, CDR2 LQKENI. V gave up 3 bases and J gave up 1 base, with 9 bases separating them.